The 13 T cell receptor beta chains listed next were all sequenced from one sample in a study of T cell responses to AZD1222 COVID-19 vaccine. TCRdb's copy holds only in-frame clones and misses some; the assay was immunoSEQ multiplex PCR. The repertoire holds 110,000 or so clones, with roughly 86% as singletons. The source material was peripheral blood, sampled 28 days after the second AZD1222 dose. Receptor source: an adult who received the AZD1222 COVID-19 vaccine.

V usage is TRBV3-1 (or the pseudogene TRBV3-2) and J usage is TRBJ1-5; no clear D. The V end lost 4 bases, the J end lost 1 base, and 11 bases lay between the germline ends. Germline V lookup: CDR1 LGHDT, CDR2 YNNKEL (reference sequence). This CDR3 contains 15 residues. The CDR3 here is CASSPMGGSNQPQHF. CDR3 DNA sequence: TGTGCCAGCAGCCCGATGGGAGGGAGCAATCAGCCCCAGCATTTT.

The chain couples TRBV3-1 (or the pseudogene TRBV3-2) to TRBJ1-6; 7 positions match TRBD1. Per germline, CDR1 LGHDT and CDR2 YNNKEL (reference sequence). This CDR3 spans 14 amino acids. V lost 6 bases and J lost 4; bases outside the gene matches: 3. CDR3 DNA: TGTGCCAGCAGTCAGGGACAGTATAATTCACCCCTCCACTTT. Translation: CASSQGQYNSPLHF.

In its sample, this clone was seen a few times. The V call is TRBV6-5, the J call TRBJ1-3; D perhaps matches TRBD1 (6 bases). This CDR3 spans 15 amino acids. V was shortened by 4 bases and J by 0 bases, with 10 bases between the two germline ends. CDR1 is MNHEY, CDR2 SVGAGI, per germline. The CDR3 DNA is TGTGCCAGCAGTTCGGGACACCGCTCTGGAAACACCATATATTTT. Translating it yields CASSSGHRSGNTIYF.

This clone was seen a single time. The chain's CDR3 is CASSQGAFDRFLYGYTF. CDR3 bases: TGCGCCAGCAGCCAGGGAGCGTTCGACAGGTTCCTCTATGGCTACACCTTC. The rearrangement links TRBV4-1 to TRBJ1-2; possibly TRBD1 for D (6 bases). Trimming pared 3 bases from V and 4 bases from J, leaving 21 bases between. CDR3 length: 17 amino acids. The germline V gene encodes CDR1 MGHRA and CDR2 YSYEKL.

The chain has TRBV9 and TRBJ1-1; the D gene is possibly TRBD1 (6 bases). Germline V CDR1 and CDR2: SGDLS, YYNGEE. There are 13 residues in the CDR3. V lost 2 bases and J 3 bases, leaving 8 bases between the germline ends. As DNA, the CDR3 is TGTGCCAGCAGCGTCGGGGGGCACACTGAAGCTTTCTTT. Encoded protein: CASSVGGHTEAFF.

The chain uses TRBV4-2 and TRBJ1-6; unclear D gene. With 1 base removed from V and 7 bases from J, the gap between germline ends came to 11 bases. From germline, CDR1 is LGHNA and CDR2 YNFKEQ. This CDR3 contains 15 residues. The CDR3 nucleotides read TGTGCCAGCAGCCAAGCTTCAGGAAGCAATTCACCCCTCCACTTT. Protein product: CASSQASGSNSPLHF.

In regard to this clone: Sequence at one end of the junction differs from germline and may be a read error. The chain links TRBV5-4 to TRBJ1-2; perhaps TRBD1 as D (6 bases). Germline assignment: CDR1 SGHNT and CDR2 YYREEE (reference sequence). This CDR3 has 17 residues. The CDR3 DNA reads as TGTACCAGCAGACCCCGAGGGGGGTCCCAAAAAAACTATGGCTACACCTTC. This encodes CTSRPRGGSQKNYGYTF.

The chain uses TRBV19 and TRBJ1-1, with 11 bases fitting TRBD1. Trimming took 4 bases from V and 4 from J; bases not matched to a gene: 5. The CDR3 covers 15 residues. In germline, CDR1 is LNHDA, CDR2 SQIVND (reference sequence). CDR3 loop: CASSRTGGEGTEAFF. In DNA, the CDR3 is TGTGCCAGTAGTAGGACAGGGGGCGAGGGCACTGAAGCTTTCTTT.

The chain joins TRBV7-8 to TRBJ1-3; D not resolved. Trimming cost V 4 bases and J 1 base, with 11 bases left between them. The germline CDR1 and CDR2 sequences are SGHVS and FQNEAQ. This CDR3 is built from 15 residues. Here the CDR3 DNA reads TGTGCCAGCAGCTCAGGCTGGGGTTCTGGAAACACCATATATTTT. As protein: CASSSGWGSGNTIYF.

V gene TRBV6-5 combines with J gene TRBJ1-2; TRBD1 agrees at 9 bases. The CDR3 totals 14 residues. The germline gives CDR1 MNHEY, CDR2 SVGAGI. J lost 4 bases, V lost 6 bases, and 6 bases had no gene match. Here the CDR3 DNA reads TGTGCCAGCAGGAGGGAACAGGGGGCCTATGGCTACACCTTC. This sequence encodes CASRREQGAYGYTF.

The chain recombines TRBV27 with TRBJ2-7; 9 nucleotides agree with TRBD1. The junction had 9 bases not matched to a gene; V was cut back by 4 bases and J by 2 bases. This CDR3 is 16 amino acids long. Per germline, CDR1 MNHEY and CDR2 SMNVEV (reference sequence). The DNA for the CDR3 is TGTGCCAGCAGTTCTGGGGCCGGGACAGGGACCTACGAGCAGTACTTC. Protein: CASSSGAGTGTYEQYF.

The chain is built from TRBV7-9 and TRBJ1-1; D is undetermined. The V and J ends lost 5 bases and 1 base respectively, with 8 bases between them. The CDR3 is 13 amino acids. The germline V gene encodes CDR1 SEHNR and CDR2 FQNEAQ (reference sequence). The CDR3 DNA sequence: TGTGCCAGCAGCCGAACGTGGAACACTGAAGCTTTCTTT. It encodes CASSRTWNTEAFF.

The gene calls are TRBV28 and TRBJ1-5, with a tentative D call TRBD1 (6 bases). The ends were cut back, 8 bases at V and 0 bases at J, with 17 bases in the middle. This CDR3 has 16 amino acids. The germline gives CDR1 MDHEN, CDR2 SYDVKM. The CDR3 spells CASRIGGGNSNQPQHF. CDR3 nucleotides: TGTGCCAGCCGCATCGGGGGGGGCAATAGCAATCAGCCCCAGCATTTT.